This T cell receptor (beta chain) stems from a study of T cell responses to AZD1222 COVID-19 vaccine. J lost 6 bases, V lost 4 bases, and 8 bases had no gene match. The CDR3 covers 15 residues. The germline gives CDR1 SNHLY, CDR2 FYNNEI. The data were produced by immunoSEQ multiplex PCR, yet TCRdb's version contains in-frame clones alone and is incomplete. The data hold around 170,000 clones, with 70% to 90% observed a single time. The chain has TRBV2 and TRBJ2-5; 10 nucleotides match TRBD2. The sequences come from peripheral blood, collected 28 days after the second AZD1222 dose. The TCR sequence derives from an adult who received the AZD1222 COVID-19 vaccine. CDR3 sequence: CASSGDSGGAKTQYF. CDR3 coding DNA: TGTGCCAGCAGTGGAGACAGCGGGGGGGCGAAGACCCAGTACTTC.